This section outlines one T cell receptor (beta chain) sequence together with its context. Its antigen is not identified. TCRdb's copy holds only in-frame clones and misses some; the assay was immunoSEQ multiplex PCR. The table shows fewer than 130,000 clones, with about 85% occurring only once. The source of the sample is a study of T cell responses to AZD1222 COVID-19 vaccine. Points from the study as a whole: Elevations in Spike-specific TCR breadth and depth followed administration of two AZD1222 doses.

This TCR derives from an adult who received the AZD1222 COVID-19 vaccine. Sequencing used peripheral blood, obtained 28 days after the second AZD1222 dose.

The CDR3, as DNA: TGTGCCAGTAGTATAGGTCTAGCGGGAGGGCCTGGCACAGATACGCAGTATTTT. Translated: CASSIGLAGGPGTDTQYF. This chain joins TRBV19 and TRBJ2-3; TRBD2 agrees at 12 bases. This CDR3 spans 18 amino acids. J gave up 1 base and V 1 base, and 6 bases lay outside the gene matches. Germline V lookup: CDR1 LNHDA, CDR2 SQIVND (reference sequence).